The 12 T cell receptor beta chains listed next were all sequenced from one sample in a study of cytomegalovirus exposure and HLA in healthy donors. PCR amplification relied on 60 Vbeta primers (plus 13 Jbeta primers). TCRdb keeps only in-frame clones here, not all; method: immunoSEQ multiplex PCR. The sample holds about 150,000 clones; approximately 57% are singletons and the top ten take approximately 1.8%. Sequenced material: PBMCs. The receptor set was obtained from a male donor in good health and CMV-seronegative.

The chain combines TRBV5-1 with TRBJ2-3; 8 bases agree with TRBD2. Germline trimming cut 0 bases from V and 0 bases from J; bases unmatched to any gene: 6. CDR3 length: 17 amino acids. Germline loops: CDR1 SGHRS, CDR2 YFSETQ. This CDR3 is CASSLGGGLGSTDTQYF. CDR3 DNA sequence: TGCGCCAGCAGCTTGGGGGGGGGACTAGGCAGCACAGATACGCAGTATTTT.

This clone was detected only a few times. The genes are TRBV6-1 and TRBJ1-5, with D unclear. Germline V lookup: CDR1 MNHNS, CDR2 SASEGT. The V and J ends lost 0 bases and 7 bases respectively, with 7 bases between them. This CDR3 spans 13 amino acids. The CDR3 reads CASSEALGQPQHF. Written as DNA, the CDR3 is TGTGCCAGCAGTGAAGCCTTGGGCCAGCCCCAGCATTTT.

The rearrangement joins TRBV29-1 to TRBJ2-6; D unresolved. Germline CDR1 is SQVTM and CDR2 is ANQGSEA. V was shortened by 4 bases and J by 1 base, with 5 bases between the two germline ends. The CDR3 has 13 residues. CDR3 region: CSVATSGANVLTF. DNA for the CDR3: TGCAGCGTTGCCACATCTGGGGCCAACGTCCTGACTTTC.

This chain uses TRBV5-8 with TRBJ2-1; the match to TRBD2 covers 9 bases. CDR3 length: 15 amino acids. With 0 bases clipped from V and 3 bases from J, the junction kept 1 base outside the gene matches. Germline lookup yields CDR1 SGHTS and CDR2 YDEGEE. The CDR3 is CASSLVSGGYNEQFF. The CDR3 DNA reads as TGTGCCAGCAGCTTGGTTAGCGGGGGCTACAATGAGCAGTTCTTC.

The chain uses TRBV27 and TRBJ2-2; the D gene is possibly TRBD2 (5 bases). Between the trimmed V and J ends, which lost 5 bases and 7 bases, there was a span of 11 bases. The CDR3 has 13 amino acids. CDR1 and CDR2 (germline): MNHEY, SMNVEV (reference sequence). The CDR3 loop reads CASSLIEGGELFF. CDR3 nucleotide sequence: TGTGCCAGCAGTCTGATCGAGGGCGGGGAGCTGTTTTTT.

The chain recombines TRBV5-1 with TRBJ2-3, with no clear D. Per germline, CDR1 SGHRS and CDR2 YFSETQ. Trimming took 6 bases from V and 1 from J, leaving 15 bases between them. The CDR3 has 15 residues. As DNA, the CDR3 is TGCGCCAGCACTCTCGACTCCGCCGGCACAGATACGCAGTATTTT. Translating gives CASTLDSAGTDTQYF.

For this clone: An end of the junction does not agree with germline; a read error may underlie this. V usage is TRBV18 and J usage is TRBJ2-7, with 7 bases fitting TRBD1. Germline CDR1 KGHSH, CDR2 LQKENI. The CDR3 contains 15 residues. Written as DNA, the CDR3 is TGTGCCAGCCCACCATTAAGGCAGGGGGTCTACGAGCAGTACTTC. Its translation is CASPPLRQGVYEQYF.

The V gene is TRBV27, the J gene TRBJ2-2; possible D gene TRBD2, 5 bases. Germline V gene lookup returns CDR1 MNHEY and CDR2 SMNVEV (reference sequence). The CDR3 runs 15 residues. The V gene lost 0 bases and the J gene lost 5 bases, with 10 bases spanning the gap. The CDR3 DNA reads TGTGCCAGCAGTTTATCGAGGGTTGGGACCGGGGAGCTGTTTTTT. Protein sequence: CASSLSRVGTGELFF.

The rearrangement uses TRBV7-2 and TRBJ1-5; D gene unclear. V shed 1 base and J shed 5 bases, with 15 bases lying between them. Germline assignment: CDR1 SGHTA and CDR2 FQGNSA. The CDR3 is made up of 16 amino acids. The CDR3 DNA is TGTGCCAGCAGCTTAGAAGTTTCCAGGTGGGATCAGCCCCAGCATTTT. Its protein is CASSLEVSRWDQPQHF.

The V call is TRBV19, the J call TRBJ1-1; 12 nucleotides line up with TRBD1. The germline V gene encodes CDR1 LNHDA and CDR2 SQIVND (reference sequence). The CDR3 contains 15 residues. With V trimmed by 4 bases and J by 4 bases, 4 bases remained unmatched. The CDR3 spells CASSRDRGRVTEAFF. The CDR3 DNA reads TGTGCCAGTAGTAGGGACAGGGGGCGAGTCACTGAAGCTTTCTTT.

V usage is TRBV4-3 and J usage is TRBJ1-2; 9 positions agree with TRBD1. The CDR3 is 16 residues long. Germline loops: CDR1 LGHNA, CDR2 YSLEER. V lost 0 bases, J lost 3 bases, and 5 bases stayed unmatched. This CDR3 is CASSQDTGGWDYGYTF. As DNA, the CDR3 is TGCGCCAGCAGCCAAGATACAGGGGGCTGGGACTATGGCTACACCTTC.

The rearrangement uses TRBV5-4 and TRBJ2-1; 12 positions match TRBD2. Losses at the gene ends were 0 bases for V and 6 bases for J; bases not matched to a gene: 16. This CDR3 spans 20 amino acids. The V gene's germline CDR1 is SGHNT and CDR2 YYREEE (reference sequence). The CDR3 loop reads CASSLGFLPATSGGFNEQFF. CDR3 in DNA: TGTGCCAGCAGCTTGGGCTTTTTGCCCGCTACTAGCGGGGGGTTCAATGAGCAGTTCTTC.